The entry that follows covers one TCR beta chain sequence. In the original processing: How many nucleated cells were present was estimated from reference gene primer amplification. Sequencing used immunoSEQ multiplex PCR; TCRdb keeps in-frame clones, though not all of them. From that table come the V and J calls and clone size; the DNA was used to work out D and trimming. In the table there are about 120,000 clones, roughly 89% of which are singletons. This sample is drawn from a study of blood T cell repertoires in COVID-19. Study-level information: Samples of COVID-19 (acute and convalescent) were obtained from the United States, Italy and Spain. The analysed material was cDNA or gDNA that came from T cells, B-cell-depleted T cells, or PBMCs.

Seattle's enrolled individuals joined amid active infection and were then monitored longitudinally. Trimming left V 3 bases short and J 7 bases short, with 16 bases between. The CDR3 has 13 residues. Per germline, CDR1 SQVTM and CDR2 ANQGSEA. This chain links TRBV29-1 with TRBJ2-7; a possible D gene is TRBD2 (7 bases). The specimen was peripheral blood. The receptor was isolated from an older woman with COVID-19, enrolled during active disease. The CDR3 protein is CSVDGGGTGEQYF. CDR3 sequence (DNA): TGCAGCGTTGACGGCGGGGGCACGGGAGAGCAGTACTTC.